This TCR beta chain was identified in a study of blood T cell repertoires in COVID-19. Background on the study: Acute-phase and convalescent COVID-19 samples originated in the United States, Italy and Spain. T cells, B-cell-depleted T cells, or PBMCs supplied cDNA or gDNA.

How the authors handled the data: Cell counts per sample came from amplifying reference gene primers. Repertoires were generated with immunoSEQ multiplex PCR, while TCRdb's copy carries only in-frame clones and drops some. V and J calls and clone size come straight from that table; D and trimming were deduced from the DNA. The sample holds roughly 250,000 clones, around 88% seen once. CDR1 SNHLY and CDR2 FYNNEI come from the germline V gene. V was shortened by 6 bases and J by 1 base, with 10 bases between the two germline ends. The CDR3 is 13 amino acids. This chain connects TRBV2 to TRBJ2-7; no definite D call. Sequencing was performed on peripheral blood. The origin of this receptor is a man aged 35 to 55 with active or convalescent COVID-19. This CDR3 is CASSRLGSYEQYF. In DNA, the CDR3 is TGTGCCAGCAGCAGGTTAGGTTCCTACGAGCAGTACTTC.